This entry lists 29 T cell receptor beta chains sequenced from one sample in a study of T-cell reconstitution after alpha-beta-depleted transplantation in children. This sample's TCRbeta library carried unique molecular identifier barcodes. MiXCR, applied by TCRdb to the PCR reads, yields one record per CDR3 protein. The data contain fewer than 750,000 distinct CDR3 sequences, more than 20% of them seen just once; the ten biggest clones take up 12% to 15%. The starting material was PBMCs, mostly from graft donor cells, obtained 360 days after TCRalphabeta/CD19-depleted stem cell transplant. The source of these receptors is a boy in the first two years of life who had a stem cell transplant for acute myeloid leukemia, so the T cells may come from the graft donor.

At least ten counts were recorded for this clonotype. This chain uses TRBV6-1 with TRBJ2-7, with a weak D call TRBD1 (6 bases). V was shortened by 3 bases and J by 3 bases, with 9 bases between the two germline ends. The CDR3 is 13 residues long. Germline CDR1 and CDR2: MNHNS and SASEGT. Written as DNA, the CDR3 is TGTGCCAGCAGTGACAGGGGCCTCTACGAGCAGTACTTC. Protein: CASSDRGLYEQYF.

This CDR3 is CASSPGSAMNTEAFF. The DNA for the CDR3 is TGCGCCAGCAGCCCCGGATCTGCCATGAACACTGAAGCTTTCTTT. This rearrangement joins TRBV5-1 to TRBJ1-1; unclear D gene. CDR3 length: 15 residues. Germline V gene sequence: CDR1 SGHRS, CDR2 YFSETQ. V shed 4 bases and J shed 0 bases, with 13 bases lying between them.

This clonotype was detected ten times or more. This chain uses TRBV12-3 or TRBV12-4 with TRBJ2-3; D call uncertain. This CDR3 contains 14 residues. Trimming shortened V by 2 bases and J by 3 bases, and 9 bases separated the two germline ends. The CDR3 region has the DNA TGTGCCAGCAGTTTATCAGAGGAAACAGATACGCAGTATTTT. Protein sequence: CASSLSEETDTQYF.

The genes are TRBV10-2 and TRBJ2-4, with D unclear. Trimming removed 5 bases from V and 13 bases from J, with 9 bases in between. Germline-derived CDR1 and CDR2 are WSHSY and SAAADI. The CDR3 sequence is 10 residues long. The CDR3: CASSLRPQYF. CDR3 sequence (DNA): TGCGCCAGCAGTTTACGGCCCCAGTACTTC.

This clonotype was counted only a few times. The J gene is TRBJ2-1, the V gene TRBV10-3; TRBD2 is a possible D gene (6 bases). Trimming stripped 6 bases from V and 6 bases from J, with 6 bases between. CDR3 size: 11 residues. The V gene's germline CDR1 is ENHRY and CDR2 SYGVKD. CDR3 residues: CAIRGGNEQFF. CDR3 nucleotide sequence: TGTGCCATCAGGGGGGGCAATGAGCAGTTCTTC.

The chain combines TRBV6-2 or TRBV6-3 with TRBJ2-1; D is unresolved. The V end was cut by 8 bases, the J end by 2 bases, with 16 bases between. Germline V gene sequence: CDR1 MNHEY, CDR2 SVGEGT. This CDR3 spans 15 amino acids. CDR3 sequence: CASYPVPAAYNEQFF. The CDR3 nucleotides are TGTGCCAGCTACCCGGTACCAGCCGCCTACAATGAGCAGTTCTTC.

V is TRBV7-3 and J is TRBJ2-3, with TRBD2 matching 7 bases. V lost 1 base to trimming and J lost 4 bases; unmatched junction nucleotides: 8. This CDR3 has 16 amino acids. CDR1 and CDR2 (germline): SGHTA, FQGTGA. CDR3 loop: CASSLRGGAGPDTQYF. As DNA, the CDR3 is TGTGCCAGCAGCTTAAGGGGAGGGGCGGGCCCAGATACGCAGTATTTT.

This chain's CDR3 is CSARTGYDQETQYF. The CDR3 nucleotides read TGCAGTGCTCGGACAGGGTACGACCAAGAGACCCAGTACTTC. The chain is built from TRBV20-1 and TRBJ2-5, with 8 bases that match TRBD1. This CDR3 contains 14 residues. Germline loops: CDR1 DFQATT, CDR2 SNEGSKA (reference sequence). V trimming: 5 bases; J trimming: 0 bases; junction bases outside the gene matches: 5.

V gene TRBV12-3 or TRBV12-4 combines with J gene TRBJ1-5; D ambiguous. V was pared by 6 bases and J by 5 bases, with 14 bases between. The CDR3 loop spans 14 amino acids. CDR3 in amino acids: CASRIGSAHQPQHF. CDR3 nucleotide sequence: TGTGCCAGCAGAATAGGCAGTGCACATCAGCCCCAGCATTTT.

The rearrangement joins TRBV7-9 to TRBJ2-6, with unresolved D. V dropped 4 bases and J dropped 7 bases, with 2 bases sitting between them. Germline V gene lookup returns CDR1 SEHNR and CDR2 FQNEAQ (reference sequence). The CDR3 totals 11 residues. The CDR3 DNA reads as TGTGCCAGCAGCTCAGCCAACGTCCTGACTTTC. Translated, it gives CASSSANVLTF. The entire variable domain, with the rest obtained from reference TRBV7-9 and TRBJ2-6, is as follows: DTGVSQNPRHKITKRGQNVTFRCDPISEHNRLYWYRQTLGQGPEFLTYFQNEAQLEKSRLLSDRFSAERPKGSFSTLEIQRTEQGDSAMYLCASSSANVLTFGAGSRLTVL.

The rearrangement uses TRBV27 and TRBJ1-2, with 9 bases fitting TRBD1. The CDR3 runs to 13 residues. Losses at the gene ends were 6 bases for V and 4 bases for J; bases not matched to a gene: 3. Germline-derived CDR1 and CDR2 are MNHEY and SMNVEV (reference sequence). The CDR3 protein is CASRGTGSYGYTF. CDR3 DNA: TGTGCCAGCAGAGGGACAGGGTCCTATGGCTACACCTTC.

In this sample, this clonotype turned up a few times. V is TRBV24-1 and J is TRBJ2-3; D may match TRBD1 or TRBD2 (5 bases each). V lost 1 base and J 3 bases, leaving 13 bases between the germline ends. Germline assignment: CDR1 KGHDR and CDR2 SFDVKD. The CDR3 extends over 16 amino acids. The chain's CDR3 is CATSDFPQGATDTQYF. Here the CDR3 DNA reads TGTGCCACCAGTGATTTCCCCCAGGGAGCGACAGATACGCAGTATTTT.

The table lists this clonotype with many counts. The chain recombines TRBV21-1 with TRBJ2-7. TRBV21-1 is tagged as a pseudogene. The CDR3 has 11 residues. CDR3 sequence reads: CASNATGEQYF. The DNA of the CDR3 is TGTGCCAGCAACGCAACGGGCGAGCAGTACTTC.

The chain couples TRBV4-3 to TRBJ2-5, with D possibly being TRBD1 or TRBD2 (6 bases each). Germline-derived CDR1 and CDR2 are LGHNA and YSLEER. The CDR3 loop spans 14 amino acids. Between the trimmed V and J ends, which lost 2 bases and 5 bases, there was a span of 12 bases. The CDR3, as DNA: TGCGCCAGCAGCCAATTTGTGGGGGGCGAGACCCAGTACTTC. This encodes CASSQFVGGETQYF.

This clonotype was seen many times. The chain is built from TRBV5-1 and TRBJ2-2; no clear D gene. Trimming stripped 2 bases from V and 7 bases from J, with 3 bases between. Germline V lookup: CDR1 SGHRS, CDR2 YFSETQ. The CDR3 runs to 11 residues. In DNA form, the CDR3 reads TGCGCCAGCAGCTTCGACGGGGAGCTGTTTTTT. It is translated as CASSFDGELFF.

The gene calls are TRBV10-3 and TRBJ1-1, with D uncertain. Germline assignment: CDR1 ENHRY and CDR2 SYGVKD. The V gene lost 6 bases and the J gene lost 3 bases, with 11 bases spanning the gap. This CDR3 has 13 residues. The CDR3 DNA follows: TGTGCCATCAGAGACGGGTGGGACACTGAAGCTTTCTTT. It codes for CAIRDGWDTEAFF.

CDR3 sequence reads: CASSLHRDSYEQYF. The CDR3 DNA is TGCGCCAGCAGCCTCCACCGGGACAGCTACGAGCAGTACTTC. V gene TRBV5-1 combines with J gene TRBJ2-7, with 7 bases aligning to TRBD1. Trimming cost V 4 bases and J 3 bases; bases outside gene matches: 7. This CDR3 spans 14 amino acids. Germline values: CDR1 SGHRS, CDR2 YFSETQ.

The V call is TRBV20-1, the J call TRBJ2-5; D is tentatively TRBD1 or TRBD2 (6 bases each). The CDR3 contains 13 residues. Trimming took off 3 bases at V and 10 bases at J, with 18 bases between the two ends. Germline V gene lookup returns CDR1 DFQATT and CDR2 SNEGSKA (reference sequence). In DNA form, the CDR3 reads TGCAGTGCTAGCAAAAAAAGGGGGGCGCGCCAGTACTTC. The encoded protein is CSASKKRGARQYF.

This clonotype was detected a few times. The chain combines TRBV9 with TRBJ2-3, with 10 bases identical to TRBD2. Trimming cost V 3 bases and J 10 bases; bases outside gene matches: 20. This CDR3 has 18 amino acids. Per germline, CDR1 SGDLS and CDR2 YYNGEE. CDR3 nucleotides: TGTGCCAGCAGCGCCCGGACTAGCGGCGGGGAGGACGTGGAGGCGCAGTATTTT. It codes for CASSARTSGGEDVEAQYF.

This clonotype appeared a few times. The CDR3 loop reads CASSFGTASYEQYF. In DNA form, the CDR3 reads TGTGCCAGCAGCTTCGGGACGGCGAGCTACGAGCAGTACTTC. The chain employs TRBV5-6 and TRBJ2-7; D tentatively reads TRBD1 or TRBD2 (5 bases each). V lost 2 bases, J lost 3 bases, and 12 bases lay in between. This CDR3 is 14 amino acids long. CDR1 is SGHDT and CDR2 is YYEEEE in the germline V gene.

V usage is TRBV19 and J usage is TRBJ2-4, with D hard to call. The CDR3 covers 12 residues. The V gene lost 6 bases and the J gene lost 9 bases, with 12 bases spanning the gap. From germline, CDR1 is LNHDA and CDR2 SQIVND (reference sequence). The CDR3 DNA is TGTGCCAGTAGCACCCAGGCGGCCATTCAGTACTTC. This sequence encodes CASSTQAAIQYF. Full variable domain (outside the CDR3, taken from reference TRBV19 and TRBJ2-4): DGGITQSPKYLFRKEGQNVTLSCEQNLNHDAMYWYRQDPGQGLRLIYYSQIVNDFQKGDIAEGYSVSREKKESFPLTVTSAQKNPTAFYLCASSTQAAIQYFGAGTRLSVL.

For this clonotype: The CDR3 does not close with the conserved phenylalanine or tryptophan, likely indicating a read error. The V gene is TRBV27, the J gene TRBJ2-5, with TRBD1 matching over 7 bases. The CDR3 contains 14 residues. V trimming: 5 bases; J trimming: 5 bases; junction bases outside the gene matches: 8. Germline V gene lookup returns CDR1 MNHEY and CDR2 SMNVEV (reference sequence). The CDR3 here is CASSPRQGTETQYS. Here the CDR3 DNA reads TGTGCCAGCAGTCCCCGACAGGGAACGGAGACCCAGTACTCC.

This clonotype was observed a handful of times. The genes are TRBV6-1 and TRBJ1-1; 8 bases are a match to TRBD1. Per the germline V gene, CDR1 is MNHNS and CDR2 is SASEGT. Trimming took 5 bases from V and 1 from J; bases not matched to a gene: 12. CDR3 length: 17 residues. This chain's CDR3 is CASSPTGALRKNTEAFF. As DNA, the CDR3 is TGTGCCAGCAGTCCGACAGGGGCGTTACGGAAGAACACTGAAGCTTTCTTT.

The chain combines TRBV7-2 with TRBJ2-4, with 8 nucleotides matching TRBD2. V lost 0 bases to trimming and J lost 11 bases; unmatched junction nucleotides: 9. The CDR3 is 15 residues long. Germline CDR1 and CDR2: SGHTA and FQGNSA. The CDR3 nucleotides read TGTGCCAGCAGCTTAGCGCATAGTAGCGGGGTACTTCAGTACTTC. This translates into CASSLAHSSGVLQYF.

There are many counts of this clonotype. The chain carries TRBV5-1 and TRBJ2-5, with TRBD1 identical over 9 bases. The germline V gene encodes CDR1 SGHRS and CDR2 YFSETQ. CDR3 length: 13 residues. The V gene end was trimmed by 3 bases and the J gene end by 3 bases; junction bases not matched to a gene: 0. Here the CDR3 DNA reads TGCGCCAGCAGCTGGACAGGGGAAGAGACCCAGTACTTC. Amino acids: CASSWTGEETQYF.

This clonotype was seen a few times. The chain recombines TRBV7-9 with TRBJ2-2; 14 nucleotides line up with TRBD2. Germline CDR1 and CDR2: SEHNR and FQNEAQ (reference sequence). V lost 5 bases, J lost 6 bases, and 5 bases stayed unmatched. The CDR3 consists of 16 residues. Here the CDR3 reads CASSLPTSGGAGELFF. The CDR3 bases are TGTGCCAGCAGCCTCCCGACTAGCGGGGGGGCCGGGGAGCTGTTTTTT.

This clonotype has a count of ten or more. V usage is TRBV4-1 and J usage is TRBJ2-1; TRBD1 or TRBD2 may be the D gene (5 bases each). The CDR3 loop spans 16 amino acids. The ends were cut back, 1 base at V and 8 bases at J, with 18 bases in the middle. CDR1 is MGHRA and CDR2 is YSYEKL in the germline V gene. CDR3 amino acids: CASSQGYPGPPYEQFF. CDR3 DNA: TGCGCCAGCAGCCAAGGATACCCGGGACCCCCCTATGAGCAGTTCTTC.

In its sample, this clonotype was seen a few times. The chain employs TRBV28 and TRBJ2-5, with D possibly matching TRBD1 (7 bases). Germline V gene data show CDR1 as MDHEN and CDR2 as SYDVKM. The ends were cut back, 0 bases at V and 2 bases at J, with 13 bases in the middle. This CDR3 spans 16 amino acids. CDR3 sequence (DNA): TGTGCCAGCAGTTTATGGGGCAGGGGGGAACAAGAGACCCAGTACTTC. It yields the protein CASSLWGRGEQETQYF.

The table lists this clonotype with a few counts. The chain joins TRBV20-1 to TRBJ2-3; D gene unclear. The V gene's germline CDR1 is DFQATT and CDR2 SNEGSKA (reference sequence). The CDR3 has 12 amino acids. The DNA of the CDR3 is TGCAGCCCGCTCCACAGCACAGATACGCAGTATTTT. Amino acid sequence: CSPLHSTDTQYF.